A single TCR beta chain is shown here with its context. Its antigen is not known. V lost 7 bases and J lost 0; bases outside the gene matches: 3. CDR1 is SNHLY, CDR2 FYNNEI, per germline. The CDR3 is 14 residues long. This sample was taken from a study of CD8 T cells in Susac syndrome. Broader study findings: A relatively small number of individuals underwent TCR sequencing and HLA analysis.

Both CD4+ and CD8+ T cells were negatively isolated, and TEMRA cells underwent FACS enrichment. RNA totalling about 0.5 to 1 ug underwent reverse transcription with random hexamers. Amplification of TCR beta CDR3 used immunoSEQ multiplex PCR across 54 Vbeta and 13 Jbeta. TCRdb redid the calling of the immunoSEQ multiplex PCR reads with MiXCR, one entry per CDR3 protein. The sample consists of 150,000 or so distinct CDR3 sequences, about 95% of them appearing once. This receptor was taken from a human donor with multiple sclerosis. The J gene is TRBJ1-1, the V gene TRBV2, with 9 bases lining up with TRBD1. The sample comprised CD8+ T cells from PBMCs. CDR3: CASTTGGMNTEAFF. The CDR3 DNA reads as TGTGCCAGCACCACAGGGGGCATGAACACTGAAGCTTTCTTT.